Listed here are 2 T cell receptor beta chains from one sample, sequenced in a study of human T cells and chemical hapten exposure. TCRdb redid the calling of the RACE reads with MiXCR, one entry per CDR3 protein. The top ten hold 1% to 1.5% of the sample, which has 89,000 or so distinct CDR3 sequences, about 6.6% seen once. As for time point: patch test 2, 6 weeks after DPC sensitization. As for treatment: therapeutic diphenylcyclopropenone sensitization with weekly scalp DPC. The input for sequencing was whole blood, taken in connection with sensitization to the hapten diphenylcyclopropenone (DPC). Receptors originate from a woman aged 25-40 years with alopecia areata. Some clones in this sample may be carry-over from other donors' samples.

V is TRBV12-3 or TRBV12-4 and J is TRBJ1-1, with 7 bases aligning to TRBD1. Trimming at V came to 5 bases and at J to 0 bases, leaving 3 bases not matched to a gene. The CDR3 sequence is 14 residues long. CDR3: CASSRGTVNTEAFF. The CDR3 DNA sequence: TGTGCCAGCAGTAGGGGGACAGTGAACACTGAAGCTTTCTTT.

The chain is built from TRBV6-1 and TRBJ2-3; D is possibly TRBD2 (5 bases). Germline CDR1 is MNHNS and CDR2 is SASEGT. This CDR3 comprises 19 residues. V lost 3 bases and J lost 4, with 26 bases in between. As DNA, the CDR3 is TGTGCCAGCAGTGAGGTTCCGGGCTTAGCATCCTTCGGGGCAGATACGCAGTATTTT. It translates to CASSEVPGLASFGADTQYF.